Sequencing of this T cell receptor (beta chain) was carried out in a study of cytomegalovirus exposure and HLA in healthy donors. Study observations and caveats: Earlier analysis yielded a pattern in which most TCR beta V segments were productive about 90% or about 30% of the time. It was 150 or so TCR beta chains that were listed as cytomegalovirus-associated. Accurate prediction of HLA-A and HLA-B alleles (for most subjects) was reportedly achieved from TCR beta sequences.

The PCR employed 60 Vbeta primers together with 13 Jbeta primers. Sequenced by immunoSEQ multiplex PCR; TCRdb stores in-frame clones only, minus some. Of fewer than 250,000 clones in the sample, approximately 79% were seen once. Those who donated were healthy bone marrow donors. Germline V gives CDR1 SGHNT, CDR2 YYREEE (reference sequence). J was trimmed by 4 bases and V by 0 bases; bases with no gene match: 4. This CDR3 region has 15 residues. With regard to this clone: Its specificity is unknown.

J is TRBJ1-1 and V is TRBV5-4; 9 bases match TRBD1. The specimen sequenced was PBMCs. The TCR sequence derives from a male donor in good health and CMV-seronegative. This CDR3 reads CASSLATTGGTEAFF. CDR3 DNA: TGTGCCAGCAGCTTGGCCACGACAGGGGGCACTGAAGCTTTCTTT.